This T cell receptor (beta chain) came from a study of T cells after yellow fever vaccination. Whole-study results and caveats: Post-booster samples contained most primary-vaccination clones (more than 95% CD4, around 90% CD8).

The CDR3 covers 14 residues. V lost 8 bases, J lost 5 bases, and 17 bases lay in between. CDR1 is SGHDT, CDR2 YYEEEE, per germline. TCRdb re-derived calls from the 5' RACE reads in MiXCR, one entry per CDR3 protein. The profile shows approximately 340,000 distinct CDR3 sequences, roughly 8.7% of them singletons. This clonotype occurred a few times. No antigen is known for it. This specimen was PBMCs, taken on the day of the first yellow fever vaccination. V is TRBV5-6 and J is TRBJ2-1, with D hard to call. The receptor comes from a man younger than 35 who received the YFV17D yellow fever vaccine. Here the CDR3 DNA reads TGTGCCAGGAGCCCCGGGCTCCGGCACAATGAGCAGTTCTTC. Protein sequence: CARSPGLRHNEQFF.